The clone carrying this T cell receptor (beta chain) has just a few counts. The data derive from a study of T-cell memory formation after mild COVID-19. TCRdb itself ran the 5' RACE reads through MiXCR, one entry per CDR3 protein. The repertoire includes about 560,000 distinct CDR3 sequences, roughly a fifth of them detected once, and roughly 8.1% sits in the top ten. This clonotype originated in an adult woman who had mild COVID-19 (a few samples of this study predate the infection). Cell type and time point are not known. The sample comprised PBMCs or a T cell subset sorted from them (not recorded which).

For the CDR3, the DNA is TGTGCCAGCAGTTTACCGGCCCGGGACCGAAGCTCCTACGAGCAGTACTTC. Residues: CASSLPARDRSSYEQYF. The rearrangement joins TRBV28 to TRBJ2-7, with D possibly called TRBD1 or TRBD2 (5 bases each). The germline CDR1 and CDR2 sequences are MDHEN and SYDVKM. This CDR3 region has 17 residues. Trimming removed 2 bases at V and 0 bases at J, with 17 bases between.